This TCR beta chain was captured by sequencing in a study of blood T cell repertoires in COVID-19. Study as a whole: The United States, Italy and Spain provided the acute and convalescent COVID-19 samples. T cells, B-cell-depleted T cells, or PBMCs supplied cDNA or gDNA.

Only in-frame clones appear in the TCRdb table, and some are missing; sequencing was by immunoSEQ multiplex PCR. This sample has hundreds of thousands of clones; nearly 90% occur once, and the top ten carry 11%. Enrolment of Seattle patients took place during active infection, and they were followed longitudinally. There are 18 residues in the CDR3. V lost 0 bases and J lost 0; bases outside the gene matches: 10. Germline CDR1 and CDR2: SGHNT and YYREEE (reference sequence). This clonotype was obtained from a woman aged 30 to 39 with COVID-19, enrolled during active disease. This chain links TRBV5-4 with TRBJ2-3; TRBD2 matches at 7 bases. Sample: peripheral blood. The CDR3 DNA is TGTGCCAGCAGCTTGGAATCTGGCGGGGGATCTAGCACAGATACGCAGTATTTT. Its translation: CASSLESGGGSSTDTQYF.